This TCR beta chain was identified in a study of blood T cell repertoires in COVID-19. Study details: The samples span acute and convalescent COVID-19 from the United States, Italy and Spain.

In regard to this clone: Other DNA sequences from this sample encode an identical CDR3 as well.

Generated by immunoSEQ multiplex PCR, the TCRdb table keeps only in-frame clones and is missing some. In the table there are hundreds of thousands of clones, about 88% of which are singletons. Trimming pared 6 bases from V and 0 bases from J, leaving 9 bases between. The CDR3 runs to 14 residues. Germline values: CDR1 MNHEY, CDR2 SVGAGI. This chain joins TRBV6-5 and TRBJ1-3; no definite D call. The TCR originated in a woman in her 50s with COVID-19, enrolled during active disease. The sequenced sample consisted of peripheral blood. CDR3 residues: CASRAPSSGNTIYF. CDR3 nucleotide sequence: TGTGCCAGCAGAGCGCCAAGCTCTGGAAACACCATATATTTT.